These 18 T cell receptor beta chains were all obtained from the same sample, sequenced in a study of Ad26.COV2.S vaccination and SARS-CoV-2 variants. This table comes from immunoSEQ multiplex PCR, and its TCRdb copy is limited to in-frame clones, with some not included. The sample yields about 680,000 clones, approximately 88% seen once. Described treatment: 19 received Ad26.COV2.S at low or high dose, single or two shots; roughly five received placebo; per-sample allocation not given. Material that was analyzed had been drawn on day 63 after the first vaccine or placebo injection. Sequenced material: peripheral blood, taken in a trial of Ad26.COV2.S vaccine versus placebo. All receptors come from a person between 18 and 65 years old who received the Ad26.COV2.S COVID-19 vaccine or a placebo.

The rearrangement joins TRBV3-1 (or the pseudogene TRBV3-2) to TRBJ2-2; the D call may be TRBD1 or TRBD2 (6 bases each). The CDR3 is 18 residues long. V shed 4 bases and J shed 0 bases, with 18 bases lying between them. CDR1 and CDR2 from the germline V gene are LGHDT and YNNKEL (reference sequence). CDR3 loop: CASSRSQSGASNTGELFF. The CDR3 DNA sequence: TGTGCCAGCAGCCGTTCGCAGTCGGGGGCTTCGAACACCGGGGAGCTGTTTTTT.

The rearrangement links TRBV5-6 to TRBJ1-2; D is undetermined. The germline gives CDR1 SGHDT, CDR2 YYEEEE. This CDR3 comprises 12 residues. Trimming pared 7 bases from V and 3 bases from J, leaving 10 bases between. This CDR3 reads CASHREYYGYTF. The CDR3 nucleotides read TGTGCCAGCCATAGGGAATACTATGGCTACACCTTC. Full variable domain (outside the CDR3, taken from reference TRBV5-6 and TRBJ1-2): DAGVTQSPTHLIKTRGQQVTLRCSPKSGHDTVSWYQQALGQGPQFIFQYYEEEERQRGNFPDRFSGHQFPNYSSELNVNALLLGDSALYLCASHREYYGYTFGSGTRLTVV.

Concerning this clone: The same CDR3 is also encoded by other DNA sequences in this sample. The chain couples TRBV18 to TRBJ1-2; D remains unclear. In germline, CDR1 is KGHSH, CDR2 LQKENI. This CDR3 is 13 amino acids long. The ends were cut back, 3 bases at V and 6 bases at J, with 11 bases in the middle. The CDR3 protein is CASSPREGDGYTF. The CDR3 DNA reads TGTGCCAGCTCACCGCGGGAGGGTGATGGCTACACCTTC.

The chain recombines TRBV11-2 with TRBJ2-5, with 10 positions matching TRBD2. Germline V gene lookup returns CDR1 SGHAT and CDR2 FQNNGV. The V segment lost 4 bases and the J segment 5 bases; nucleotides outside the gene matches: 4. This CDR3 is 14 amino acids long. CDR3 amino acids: CASSSTTSGETQYF. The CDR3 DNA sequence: TGTGCCAGCAGCTCTACGACTAGCGGGGAGACCCAGTACTTC.

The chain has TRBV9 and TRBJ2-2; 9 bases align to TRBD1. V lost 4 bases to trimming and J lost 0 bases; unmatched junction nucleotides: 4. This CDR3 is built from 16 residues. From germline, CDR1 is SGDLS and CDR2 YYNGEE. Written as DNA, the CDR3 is TGTGCCAGCAGCTTCCGGACAGGGGCGAACACCGGGGAGCTGTTTTTT. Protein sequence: CASSFRTGANTGELFF.

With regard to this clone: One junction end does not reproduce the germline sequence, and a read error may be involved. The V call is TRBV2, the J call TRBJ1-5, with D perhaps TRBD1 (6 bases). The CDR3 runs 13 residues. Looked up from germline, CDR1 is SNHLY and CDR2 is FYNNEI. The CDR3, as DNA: TGTGCCACCAGTCGGGGGCAAGATCAGCCCCAGCATTTT. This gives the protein CATSRGQDQPQHF.

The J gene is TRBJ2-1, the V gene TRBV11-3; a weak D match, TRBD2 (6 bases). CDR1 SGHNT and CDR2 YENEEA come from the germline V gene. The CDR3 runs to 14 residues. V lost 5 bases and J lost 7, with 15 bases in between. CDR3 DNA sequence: TGTGCCAGCAGCGGGTGGACTACCGGAAATGAGCAGTTCTTC. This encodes CASSGWTTGNEQFF.

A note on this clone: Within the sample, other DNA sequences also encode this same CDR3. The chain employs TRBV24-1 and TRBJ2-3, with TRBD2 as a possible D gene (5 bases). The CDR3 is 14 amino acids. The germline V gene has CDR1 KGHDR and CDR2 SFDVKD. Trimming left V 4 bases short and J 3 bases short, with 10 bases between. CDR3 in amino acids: CATSDPRGTDTQYF. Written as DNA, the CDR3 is TGTGCCACCAGTGACCCCCGGGGTACAGATACGCAGTATTTT.

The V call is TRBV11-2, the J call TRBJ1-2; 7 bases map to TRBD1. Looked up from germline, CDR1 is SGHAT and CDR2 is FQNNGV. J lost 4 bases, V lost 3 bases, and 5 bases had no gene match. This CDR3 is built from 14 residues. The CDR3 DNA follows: TGTGCCAGCAGCTTGGACAGGTCTGCCTATGGCTACACCTTC. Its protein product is CASSLDRSAYGYTF.

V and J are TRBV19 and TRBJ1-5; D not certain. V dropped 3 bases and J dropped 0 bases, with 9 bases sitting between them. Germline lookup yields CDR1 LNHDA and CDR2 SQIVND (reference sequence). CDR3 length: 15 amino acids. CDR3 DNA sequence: TGTGCCAGTAGTATGGAAGGATATAGCAATCAGCCCCAGCATTTT. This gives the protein CASSMEGYSNQPQHF.

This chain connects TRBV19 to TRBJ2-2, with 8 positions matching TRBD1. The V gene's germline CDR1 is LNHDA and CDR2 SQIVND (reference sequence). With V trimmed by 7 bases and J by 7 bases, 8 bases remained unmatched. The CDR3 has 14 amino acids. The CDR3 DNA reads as TGTGCCAGTACGACGACAGGGGAAGGCGGGGAGCTGTTTTTT. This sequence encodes CASTTTGEGGELFF.

The CDR3 DNA follows: TGTGCCAGCAGTGAAGATGTTAGAGGGGGGTGGACCGGGGAGCTGTTTTTT. Translation gives CASSEDVRGGWTGELFF. J is TRBJ2-2 and V is TRBV6-1; perhaps D is TRBD1 or TRBD2 (6 bases each). CDR3 size: 17 residues. The germline V gene encodes CDR1 MNHNS and CDR2 SASEGT. V was shortened by 1 base and J by 5 bases, with 17 bases between the two germline ends.

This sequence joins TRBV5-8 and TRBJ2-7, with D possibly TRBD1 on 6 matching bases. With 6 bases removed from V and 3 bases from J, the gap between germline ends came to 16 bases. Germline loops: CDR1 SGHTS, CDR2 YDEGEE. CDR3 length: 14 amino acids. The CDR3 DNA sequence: TGTGCCAGCAACTTAGGGGGACCGAACTACGAGCAGTACTTC. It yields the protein CASNLGGPNYEQYF.

CDR3 sequence reads: CSVEVYGQGDYGYTF. In DNA, the CDR3 is TGCAGCGTTGAAGTGTACGGACAGGGGGACTATGGCTACACCTTC. The rearrangement uses TRBV29-1 and TRBJ1-2; 10 bases are a match to TRBD1. V gave up 1 base and J gave up 3 bases; unmatched junction bases: 5. This CDR3 is 15 amino acids long. CDR1 is SQVTM and CDR2 is ANQGSEA in the germline V gene.

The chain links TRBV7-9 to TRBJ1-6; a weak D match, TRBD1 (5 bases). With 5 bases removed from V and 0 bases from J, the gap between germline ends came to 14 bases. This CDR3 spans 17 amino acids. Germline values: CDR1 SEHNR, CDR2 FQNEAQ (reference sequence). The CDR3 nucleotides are TGTGCCAGCAGCGATCATCGGGGGAACTCCTATAATTCACCCCTCCACTTT. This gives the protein CASSDHRGNSYNSPLHF.

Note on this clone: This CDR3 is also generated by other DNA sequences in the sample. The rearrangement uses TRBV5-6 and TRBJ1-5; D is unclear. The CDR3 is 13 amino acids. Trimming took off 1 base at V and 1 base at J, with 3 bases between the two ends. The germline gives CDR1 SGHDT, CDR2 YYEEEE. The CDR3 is CASSLFSNQPQHF. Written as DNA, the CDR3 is TGTGCCAGCAGCTTGTTCAGCAATCAGCCCCAGCATTTT.

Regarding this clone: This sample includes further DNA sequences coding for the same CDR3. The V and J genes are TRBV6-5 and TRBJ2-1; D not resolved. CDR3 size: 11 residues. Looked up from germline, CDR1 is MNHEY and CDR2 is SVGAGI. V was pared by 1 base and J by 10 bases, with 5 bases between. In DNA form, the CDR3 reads TGTGCCAGCAGTTACTTCGGAGAGCAGTTCTTC. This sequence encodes CASSYFGEQFF.

The CDR3 reads CASSQDRTSGENTGELFF. DNA for the CDR3: TGCGCCAGCAGCCAAGATCGAACTAGCGGGGAGAACACCGGGGAGCTGTTTTTT. The J gene is TRBJ2-2, the V gene TRBV4-1, with 10 bases identical to TRBD2. Germline loops: CDR1 MGHRA, CDR2 YSYEKL. The CDR3 has 18 amino acids. Germline trimming cut 0 bases from V and 1 base from J; bases unmatched to any gene: 5.